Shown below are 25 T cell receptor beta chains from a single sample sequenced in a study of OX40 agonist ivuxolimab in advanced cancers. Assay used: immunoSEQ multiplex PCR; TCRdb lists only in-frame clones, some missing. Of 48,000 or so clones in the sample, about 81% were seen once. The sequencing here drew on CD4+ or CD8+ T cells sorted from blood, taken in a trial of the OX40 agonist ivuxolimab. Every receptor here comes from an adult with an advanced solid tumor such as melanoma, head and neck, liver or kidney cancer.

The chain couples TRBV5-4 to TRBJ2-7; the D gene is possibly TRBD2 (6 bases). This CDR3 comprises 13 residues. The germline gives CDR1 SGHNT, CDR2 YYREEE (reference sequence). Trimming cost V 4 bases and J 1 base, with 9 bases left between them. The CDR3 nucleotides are TGTGCCAGCAGCCGGACTAATTCCTACGAGCAGTACTTC. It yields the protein CASSRTNSYEQYF.

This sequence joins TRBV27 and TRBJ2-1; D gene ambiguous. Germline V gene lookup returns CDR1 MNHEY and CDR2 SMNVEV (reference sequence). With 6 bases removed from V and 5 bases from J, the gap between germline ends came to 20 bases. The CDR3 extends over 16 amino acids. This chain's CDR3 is CASSPPPLPRNNEQFF. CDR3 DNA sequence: TGTGCCAGCAGCCCCCCCCCTCTGCCAAGAAACAATGAGCAGTTCTTC.

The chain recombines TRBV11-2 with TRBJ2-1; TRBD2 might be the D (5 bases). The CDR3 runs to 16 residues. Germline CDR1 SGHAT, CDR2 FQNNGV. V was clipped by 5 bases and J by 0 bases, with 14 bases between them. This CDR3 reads CASSRLLSDSYNEQFF. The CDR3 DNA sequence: TGTGCCAGCAGCCGCCTACTTAGCGACTCCTACAATGAGCAGTTCTTC.

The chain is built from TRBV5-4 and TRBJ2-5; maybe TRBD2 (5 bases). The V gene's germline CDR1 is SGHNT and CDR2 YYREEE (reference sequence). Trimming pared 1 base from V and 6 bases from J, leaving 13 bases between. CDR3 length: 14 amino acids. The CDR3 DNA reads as TGTGCCAGCAGCTTGATAACGGGGTTCAAGACCCAGTACTTC. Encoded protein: CASSLITGFKTQYF.

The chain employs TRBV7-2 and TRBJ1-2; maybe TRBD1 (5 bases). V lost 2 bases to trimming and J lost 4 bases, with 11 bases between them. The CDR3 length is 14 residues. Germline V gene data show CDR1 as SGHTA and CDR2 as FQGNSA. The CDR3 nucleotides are TGTGCCAGCAGCTTAAGGCGGGGACTCTATGGCTACACCTTC. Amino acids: CASSLRRGLYGYTF.

The CDR3 coding sequence is TGTGCCAGCAGCTTATATAACTACAATGAGCAGTTCTTC. It is translated as CASSLYNYNEQFF. This sequence joins TRBV7-9 and TRBJ2-1, with no clear D. The CDR3 loop spans 13 amino acids. Germline V gene sequence: CDR1 SEHNR, CDR2 FQNEAQ (reference sequence). Trimming removed 2 bases at V and 3 bases at J, with 5 bases between.

The CDR3 DNA follows: TGTGCCAGTAGTATGAGACAGGAACATCAGCCCCAGCATTTT. Its protein product is CASSMRQEHQPQHF. The rearrangement links TRBV19 to TRBJ1-5; weak D call: TRBD1 (6 bases). Germline V CDR1 and CDR2: LNHDA, SQIVND (reference sequence). Trimming cost V 3 bases and J 5 bases, with 11 bases left between them. The CDR3 is 14 amino acids.

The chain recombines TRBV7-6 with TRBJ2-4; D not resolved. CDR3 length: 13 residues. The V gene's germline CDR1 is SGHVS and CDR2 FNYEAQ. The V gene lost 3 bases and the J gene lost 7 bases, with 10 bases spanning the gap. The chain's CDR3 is CASSFNEENIQYF. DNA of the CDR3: TGTGCCAGCAGCTTTAATGAAGAGAACATTCAGTACTTC. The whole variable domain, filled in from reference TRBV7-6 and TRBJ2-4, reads GAGVSQSPRYKVTKRGQDVALRCDPISGHVSLYWYRQALGQGPEFLTYFNYEAQQDKSGLPNDRFSAERPEGSISTLTIQRTEQRDSAMYRCASSFNEENIQYFGAGTRLSVL.

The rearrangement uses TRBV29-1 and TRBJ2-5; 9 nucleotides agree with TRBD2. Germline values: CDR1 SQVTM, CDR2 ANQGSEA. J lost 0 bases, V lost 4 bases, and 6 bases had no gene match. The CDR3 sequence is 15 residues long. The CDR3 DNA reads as TGCAGCGTTGGCCTAGCGGGAATCTACCAAGAGACCCAGTACTTC. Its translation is CSVGLAGIYQETQYF.

The CDR3 sequence: CASQGSGRTNEQFF. The CDR3 DNA follows: TGCGCCAGCCAGGGAAGCGGGAGGACCAATGAGCAGTTCTTC. The chain links TRBV5-1 to TRBJ2-1; TRBD2 agrees at 9 bases. Germline lookup yields CDR1 SGHRS and CDR2 YFSETQ. The trim removed 7 bases at V and 6 bases at J, leaving 8 bases unmatched. The CDR3 extends over 14 amino acids.

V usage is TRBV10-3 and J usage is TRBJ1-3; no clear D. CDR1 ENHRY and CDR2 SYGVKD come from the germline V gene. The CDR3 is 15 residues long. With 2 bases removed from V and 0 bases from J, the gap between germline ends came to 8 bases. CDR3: CAISETANSGNTIYF. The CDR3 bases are TGTGCCATCAGTGAGACAGCTAACTCTGGAAACACCATATATTTT.

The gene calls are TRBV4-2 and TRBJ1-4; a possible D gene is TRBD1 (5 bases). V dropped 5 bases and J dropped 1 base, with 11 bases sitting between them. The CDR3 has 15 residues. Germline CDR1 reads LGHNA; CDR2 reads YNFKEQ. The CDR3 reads CASSVSRETNEKLFF. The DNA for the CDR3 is TGTGCCAGCAGCGTTAGCAGGGAAACTAATGAAAAACTGTTTTTT.

The CDR3 sequence is CASSSTHSPYGYTF. Here the CDR3 DNA reads TGTGCCAGCAGTTCCACCCACAGCCCCTATGGCTACACCTTC. The genes are TRBV28 and TRBJ1-2; D ambiguous. The V gene's germline CDR1 is MDHEN and CDR2 SYDVKM. The CDR3 loop spans 14 amino acids. V dropped 4 bases and J dropped 4 bases, with 13 bases sitting between them.

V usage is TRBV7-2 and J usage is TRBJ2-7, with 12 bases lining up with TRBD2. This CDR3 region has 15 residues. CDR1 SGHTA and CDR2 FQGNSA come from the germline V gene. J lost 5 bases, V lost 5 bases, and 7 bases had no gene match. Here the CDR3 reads CASSPTSGSVHEQYF. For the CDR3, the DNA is TGTGCCAGCAGCCCGACTAGCGGGAGTGTTCACGAGCAGTACTTC.

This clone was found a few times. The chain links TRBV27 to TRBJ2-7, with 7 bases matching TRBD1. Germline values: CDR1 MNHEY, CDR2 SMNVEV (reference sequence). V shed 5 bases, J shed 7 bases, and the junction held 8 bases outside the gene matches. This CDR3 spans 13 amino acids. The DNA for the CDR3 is TGTGCCAGCAGTAATCCAGGGGGTCGGGAGCAGTACTTC. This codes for CASSNPGGREQYF.

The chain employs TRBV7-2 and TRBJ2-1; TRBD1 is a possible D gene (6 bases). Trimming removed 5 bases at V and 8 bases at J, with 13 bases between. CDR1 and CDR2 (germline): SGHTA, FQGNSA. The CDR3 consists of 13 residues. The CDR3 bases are TGTGCCAGCAGCCGCAGGGGTGGGGATGAGCAGTTCTTC. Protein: CASSRRGGDEQFF.

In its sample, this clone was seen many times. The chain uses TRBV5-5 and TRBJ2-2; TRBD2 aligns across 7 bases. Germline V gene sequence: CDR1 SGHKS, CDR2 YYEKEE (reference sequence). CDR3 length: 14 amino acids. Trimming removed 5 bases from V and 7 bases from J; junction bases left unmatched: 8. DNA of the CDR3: TGTGCCAGCAGTATGACTAGCTTTGGCGGGGAGCTGTTTTTT. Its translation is CASSMTSFGGELFF.

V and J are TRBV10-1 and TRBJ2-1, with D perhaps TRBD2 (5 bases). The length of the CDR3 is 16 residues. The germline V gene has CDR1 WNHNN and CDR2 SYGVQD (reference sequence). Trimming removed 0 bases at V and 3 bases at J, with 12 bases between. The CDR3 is CASSESQRSLYNEQFF. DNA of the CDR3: TGCGCCAGCAGTGAGTCGCAGCGGAGCCTCTACAATGAGCAGTTCTTC.

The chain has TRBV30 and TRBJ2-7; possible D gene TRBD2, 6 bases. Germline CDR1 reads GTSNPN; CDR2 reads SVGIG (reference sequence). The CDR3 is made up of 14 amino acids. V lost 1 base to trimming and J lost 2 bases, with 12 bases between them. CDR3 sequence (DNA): TGTGCCTGGAGTGGGGGGGTAGGGGCCTACGAGCAGTACTTC. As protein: CAWSGGVGAYEQYF.

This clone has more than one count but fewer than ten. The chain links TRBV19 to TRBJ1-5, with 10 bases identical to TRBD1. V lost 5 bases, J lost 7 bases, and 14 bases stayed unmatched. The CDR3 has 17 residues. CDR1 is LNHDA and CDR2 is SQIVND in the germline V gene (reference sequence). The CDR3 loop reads CASSALPGTGVVQPQHF. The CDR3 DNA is TGTGCCAGTAGTGCCCTACCCGGGACAGGGGTTGTACAGCCCCAGCATTTT.

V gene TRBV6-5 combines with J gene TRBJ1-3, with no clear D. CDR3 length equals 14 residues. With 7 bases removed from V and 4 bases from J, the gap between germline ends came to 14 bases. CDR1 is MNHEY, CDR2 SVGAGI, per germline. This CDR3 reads CASTPILRGNTIYF. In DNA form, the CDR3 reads TGTGCCAGCACCCCAATCTTACGAGGAAACACCATATATTTT.

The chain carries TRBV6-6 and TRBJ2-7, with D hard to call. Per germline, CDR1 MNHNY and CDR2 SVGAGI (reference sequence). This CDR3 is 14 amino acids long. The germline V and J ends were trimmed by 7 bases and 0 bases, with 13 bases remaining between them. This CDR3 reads CASTWAPSSYEQYF. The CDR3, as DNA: TGTGCCAGCACCTGGGCTCCCAGCTCCTACGAGCAGTACTTC.

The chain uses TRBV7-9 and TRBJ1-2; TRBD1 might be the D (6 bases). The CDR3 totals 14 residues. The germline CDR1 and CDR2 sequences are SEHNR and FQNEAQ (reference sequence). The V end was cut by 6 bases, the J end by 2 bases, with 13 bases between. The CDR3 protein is CASRPTGYNYGYTF. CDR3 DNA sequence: TGTGCCAGCAGACCTACAGGGTACAACTATGGCTACACCTTC.

The CDR3, as DNA: TGTGCCAGCCAGAGGTGGGGGCGGAACACTGAAGCTTTCTTT. Its translation: CASQRWGRNTEAFF. The J gene is TRBJ1-1, the V gene TRBV6-1; a weak D match, TRBD1 (6 bases). Trimming took 8 bases from V and 1 from J, leaving 14 bases between them. The germline gives CDR1 MNHNS, CDR2 SASEGT. The CDR3 totals 14 residues.

The CDR3 loop is CATSRGGYSYEQYF. The CDR3 DNA reads as TGTGCCACCAGCAGAGGGGGTTACTCCTACGAGCAGTACTTC. V usage is TRBV15 and J usage is TRBJ2-7; D is unresolved. This CDR3 comprises 14 residues. Germline CDR1 reads LNHNV; CDR2 reads YYDKDF (reference sequence). Trimming took 1 base from V and 0 from J, leaving 7 bases between them.